This entry features one T cell receptor (beta chain) sequence. The sample is drawn from a study of Ad26.COV2.S vaccination and SARS-CoV-2 variants. For the study at large: Donor allocation was to the COV1001 Ad26.COV2.S trial arm.

Produced via immunoSEQ multiplex PCR; TCRdb's table is partial and in-frame only. The sample records about 250,000 clones, around nine tenths being singletons. Treatment meaning: approximately 18 received Ad26.COV2.S at low or high dose, single or two shots; a few received placebo; per-sample allocation not given. Each sample was drawn 63 days after the first injection (of vaccine or placebo). It was Wuhan-strain SARS-CoV-2 spike that the Ad26 vaccine vector expressed. The CDR3 spans 16 residues. The germline gives CDR1 SGHRS, CDR2 YFSETQ. V was shortened by 0 bases and J by 0 bases, with 9 bases between the two germline ends.

The TCR was taken from a person between 18 and 59 years old who received the Ad26.COV2.S COVID-19 vaccine or a placebo. The genes are TRBV5-1 and TRBJ2-2; D is possibly TRBD1 (5 bases). Source: peripheral blood, taken in a trial of Ad26.COV2.S vaccine versus placebo. The CDR3 sequence is CASSLEPGSNTGELFF. In DNA, the CDR3 is TGCGCCAGCAGCTTGGAACCAGGGTCGAACACCGGGGAGCTGTTTTTT.